This T cell receptor beta chain was identified during a study of PD-L1 blockade in urothelial cancer (dated by TCRdb to about 2017). For context, the study as a whole: Every patient began therapy in the mid-2010s and was given atezolizumab 1,200 mg intravenously every 3 weeks. About 85% of the 29 patients were identified as males with urothelial cancer of bladder origin, and a prior smoking history was reported by 18 of 29 patients. An ECOG performance status of 0 or 1 was recorded for the patients, and 0 to 3 prior chemotherapy regimens had been received by the patients. Blood samples were analyzed 3 weeks after the start of treatment (second dose) and 6 weeks after the start of treatment. Blood samples gave median yields of around 150,000 T cells and 82,636 unique TCRs, along with a median clonality of about 0.084. Somatic, immune and clinical correlates of response to PD-L1 blockade with atezolizumab in urothelial cancer were the focus of an exploratory multi-omic analysis. Pretreatment tumor samples, along with matched peripheral blood collected serially before and after atezolizumab treatment, underwent TCR sequencing. Durable clinical benefit was defined as a progression-free survival longer than 6 months, and TCR features were additionally tested against progression-free survival and overall survival. In the same patients, pretreatment tumors underwent whole exome sequencing and RNA sequencing in addition to TCR sequencing. Durable clinical benefit was achieved by nine patients but not by the remaining 20. Pretreatment blood TCR-seq was available for around 29 patients, at least one posttreatment blood collection was obtained for 24 patients, and tumor TCR-seq was available for 24 patients.

Here is what the overall study found, with its caveats: Patients with durable benefit showed greater expansion of tumor-associated TCR clones in peripheral blood 3 weeks after starting treatment (n = 22, p = 0.022). A pretreatment peripheral blood TCR clonality below the median was linked to improved progression-free and overall survival. Because the sample size was small (n = 29) and many of the analyses were exploratory, the results are meant to be hypothesis-generating.

Regarding this clone: This clone's antigen is unknown. No base qualities exist here, and no much larger clone lies one base off it.

The time point label, read with the paper, signifies: pretreatment peripheral blood. A cohort of about 31 patients with locally advanced or metastatic urothelial carcinoma, treated at Memorial Sloan Kettering on a trial protocol, was included. Peripheral blood mononuclear cells were collected pretreatment and during treatment, with between 1 and 8 total time points obtained per patient. The Qiagen DNeasy Blood extraction kit was used to purify genomic DNA from total PBMCs and tumor samples. PBMCs were collected pretreatment and during treatment, and were isolated and stored as previously described. To estimate absolute template abundance from read counts, synthetic TCR analog templates were spiked into each PCR. The immunoSEQ assay was used to amplify TCRbeta CDR3 regions from genomic DNA with bias-controlled V and J gene primers. Rearranged TCRbeta segments were sequenced at approximately 20X coverage. As for the original processing: Sequencing errors were corrected by clustering, and CDR3s were annotated against IMGT so that V, D and J genes could be assigned. Downstream analyses used only productive TCRbeta rearrangements and left out out-of-frame or stop-codon sequences. Clonality was computed as one minus Shannon entropy normalized by the log of the number of unique productive sequences. Clones differing between time points or between blood and tumor were identified using Fisher's exact test with Benjamini-Hochberg correction, with an adjusted p below 0.01 applied as the threshold. This is the immuneACCESS table as TCRdb keeps it, with only in-frame sequences that have V and J called. A part of the clones is gone; compared with another copy, unresolved V genes explain less than half, and the rest is unexplained. That table is the source of V, J and clone size, and D and trimming were worked out from the DNA. Counted in this sample were over 75,000 clones; roughly 84% of them appeared once. The top ten hold approximately 14% of the sample.

For CDR1 and CDR2, the germline V gene lists SGHRS and YFSETQ. Including cysteine and phenylalanine, the CDR3 has 15 amino acids. Kept here is only the CDR3 DNA, which spans 45 bases and is read in frame from base 1. V is cut back by 0 bases and J by 6 bases, with 6 bases in the junction unmatched. The TCR was taken from a man aged 55 to 70 with urothelial cancer. The rearranged segments are TRBV5-1 and TRBJ1-2, with 9 bases in between that match TRBD1. This sample comprised PBMCs, obtained around atezolizumab (anti-PD-L1) treatment. The DNA sequence is given as TGCGCCAGCAGCTTGGGGGACAGGGAGGCCGATGGCTACACCTTC. This translates into CASSLGDREADGYTF. Reference TRBV5-1 and TRBJ1-2 genes cover what lies past the CDR3, so the full variable domain is KAGVTQTPRYLIKTRGQQVTLSCSPISGHRSVSWYQQTPGQGLQFLFEYFSETQRNKGNFPGRFSGRQFSNSRSEMNVSTLELGDSALYLCASSLGDREADGYTFGSGTRLTVV.